Listed here are 21 T cell receptor beta chains from one sample, sequenced in a study of identical twins. In TCRdb, the 5' RACE reads were re-called with MiXCR into one record per CDR3 protein. This table has 1,800,000 or so distinct CDR3 sequences, roughly a third appearing once. The sequencing input was cord blood. These receptors came from a newborn girl in good health.

The rearrangement links TRBV18 to TRBJ2-3, with 9 bases identical to TRBD1. The V gene end was trimmed by 1 base and the J gene end by 5 bases; junction bases not matched to a gene: 7. CDR1 is KGHSH, CDR2 LQKENI, per germline. The CDR3 length is 16 residues. The CDR3 coding sequence is TGTGCCAGCTCACCACGCCGGGACAGGGTCAGAGATACGCAGTATTTT. The encoded protein is CASSPRRDRVRDTQYF. Full variable domain (missing parts from reference TRBV18 and TRBJ2-3): NAGVMQNPRHLVRRRGQEARLRCSPMKGHSHVYWYRQLPEEGLKFMVYLQKENIIDESGMPKERFSAEFPKEGPSILRIQQVVRGDSAAYFCASSPRRDRVRDTQYFGPGTRLTVL.

This sequence joins TRBV20-1 and TRBJ2-3, with D uncertain. CDR1 is DFQATT, CDR2 SNEGSKA, per germline (reference sequence). Trimming left V 0 bases short and J 2 bases short, with 12 bases between. This CDR3 has 15 residues. CDR3 residues: CSAREGDPFTDTQYF. The CDR3 nucleotides are TGCAGTGCTAGAGAGGGCGATCCGTTCACAGATACGCAGTATTTT.

This clonotype was seen only a few times. This chain connects TRBV6-2 or TRBV6-3 to TRBJ1-2, with 9 bases aligning to TRBD1. The V segment lost 2 bases and the J segment 2 bases; nucleotides outside the gene matches: 3. This CDR3 comprises 15 residues. Germline CDR1 and CDR2: MNHEY and SVGEGT. CDR3 DNA sequence: TGTGCCAGCAGTTACCGGGACAGGGAGAACTATGGCTACACCTTC. Protein product: CASSYRDRENYGYTF.

This rearrangement joins TRBV5-1 to TRBJ2-3, with D unresolved. Trimming cost V 0 bases and J 0 bases, with 5 bases left between them. Per germline, CDR1 SGHRS and CDR2 YFSETQ. This CDR3 is built from 14 residues. As DNA, the CDR3 is TGCGCCAGCAGCTTGGTACAAAGCACAGATACGCAGTATTTT. Its translation is CASSLVQSTDTQYF.

The chain is built from TRBV20-1 and TRBJ2-1, with 8 bases aligning to TRBD2. V trimming: 5 bases; J trimming: 1 base; junction bases outside the gene matches: 10. The CDR3 is made up of 16 amino acids. Germline CDR1 reads DFQATT; CDR2 reads SNEGSKA (reference sequence). DNA of the CDR3: TGCAGTGCTGACTCCCATTCTAGCGGGTCCTACAATGAGCAGTTCTTC. It is translated as CSADSHSSGSYNEQFF.

This clonotype was counted only a few times. The chain joins TRBV29-1 to TRBJ2-2; D is tentatively TRBD1 or TRBD2 (6 bases each). V dropped 1 base and J dropped 6 bases, with 9 bases sitting between them. The CDR3 is 13 residues long. Germline V gene lookup returns CDR1 SQVTM and CDR2 ANQGSEA. DNA for the CDR3: TGCAGCGTTGAAGTGAGGGGGGCCGGGGAGCTGTTTTTT. Protein product: CSVEVRGAGELFF.

This clonotype has a handful of counts. The gene calls are TRBV6-2 or TRBV6-3 and TRBJ2-4; TRBD2 agrees at 8 bases. CDR3 length: 15 amino acids. CDR1 and CDR2 from the germline V gene are MNHEY and SVGEGT. Trimming at V came to 5 bases and at J to 0 bases, leaving 3 bases not matched to a gene. The CDR3 loop reads CASSIAGLAKNIQYF. The CDR3 DNA follows: TGTGCCAGCAGTATAGCGGGGCTAGCCAAAAACATTCAGTACTTC.

The rearrangement joins TRBV12-3 or TRBV12-4 to TRBJ2-5; TRBD1 matches 8 bases. Trimming cost V 5 bases and J 5 bases; bases outside gene matches: 4. The CDR3 consists of 13 residues. CDR3 DNA sequence: TGTGCCAGCAGTAACCGGGACAGGGAGACCCAGTACTTC. It translates to CASSNRDRETQYF.

The chain couples TRBV7-2 to TRBJ1-5; 10 nucleotides line up with TRBD1. This CDR3 has 15 amino acids. Unmatched junction bases numbered 4, after V lost 6 bases and J lost 2 bases. The V gene's germline CDR1 is SGHTA and CDR2 FQGNSA. The CDR3 DNA is TGTGCCAGCAGGTTTGGGACAGGGGGCAATCAGCCCCAGCATTTT. Amino acid sequence: CASRFGTGGNQPQHF.

This clonotype was seen at least ten times. The V gene is TRBV3-1, the J gene TRBJ2-3; 10 positions agree with TRBD2. CDR3 length: 15 amino acids. CDR1 and CDR2 (germline): LGHDT, YNNKEL (reference sequence). The junction had 6 bases not matched to a gene; V was cut back by 4 bases and J by 5 bases. CDR3 in DNA: TGTGCCAGCAGCCCCAGCGGGGGGGCAGGAGATACGCAGTATTTT. Its protein product is CASSPSGGAGDTQYF.

The chain uses TRBV7-8 and TRBJ2-3; D is perhaps TRBD1 or TRBD2 (5 bases each). CDR1 is SGHVS and CDR2 is FQNEAQ in the germline V gene. V was clipped by 5 bases and J by 0 bases, with 18 bases between them. CDR3 size: 17 residues. The DNA for the CDR3 is TGTGCCAGCAGCCTTTCGCGTCGGGACCCGAGCACAGATACGCAGTATTTT. It yields the protein CASSLSRRDPSTDTQYF.

The J gene is TRBJ2-3, the V gene TRBV25-1; D is undetermined. Germline lookup yields CDR1 MGHDK and CDR2 SYGVNS. With 0 bases removed from V and 0 bases from J, the gap between germline ends came to 13 bases. The CDR3 length is 17 residues. The CDR3 here is CASSEYWAASSTDTQYF. CDR3 sequence (DNA): TGTGCCAGCAGTGAATATTGGGCTGCTTCTAGCACAGATACGCAGTATTTT.

This chain uses TRBV12-3 or TRBV12-4 with TRBJ2-1; possibly TRBD2 for D (6 bases). The V end was cut by 3 bases, the J end by 8 bases, with 17 bases between. The CDR3 has 15 amino acids. This CDR3 is CASSFETRPSDEQFF. The CDR3 DNA is TGTGCCAGCAGTTTCGAGACTAGGCCCTCCGATGAGCAGTTCTTC.

CDR3 amino acids: CATSGYTTDTQYF. CDR3 in DNA: TGTGCCACCAGTGGATATACCACAGATACGCAGTATTTT. This chain joins TRBV24-1 and TRBJ2-3; D is unresolved. Germline lookup yields CDR1 KGHDR and CDR2 SFDVKD. The CDR3 loop spans 13 amino acids. The V and J ends lost 5 bases and 2 bases respectively, with 7 bases between them.

This CDR3 reads CATSPPGQANYGYTF. DNA of the CDR3: TGTGCCACCAGTCCGCCGGGACAGGCTAACTATGGCTACACCTTC. The chain combines TRBV24-1 with TRBJ1-2; TRBD1 aligns across 8 bases. The CDR3 sequence is 15 residues long. The V and J ends lost 6 bases and 0 bases, in that order; junction bases with no gene match: 5. Germline assignment: CDR1 KGHDR and CDR2 SFDVKD.

The V and J genes are TRBV28 and TRBJ2-3; a possible D gene is TRBD2 (5 bases). CDR3 size: 12 residues. The germline V and J ends were trimmed by 7 bases and 3 bases, with 8 bases remaining between them. Per germline, CDR1 MDHEN and CDR2 SYDVKM. The CDR3 region is CASTRTTDTQYF. The CDR3 DNA is TGTGCCAGCACCAGGACTACAGATACGCAGTATTTT. Full variable domain (outside the CDR3, taken from reference TRBV28 and TRBJ2-3): DVKVTQSSRYLVKRTGEKVFLECVQDMDHENMFWYRQDPGLGLRLIYFSYDVKMKEKGDIPEGYSVSREKKERFSLILESASTNQTSMYLCASTRTTDTQYFGPGTRLTVL.

The CDR3 here is CASSPVRAYNEQFF. The CDR3 DNA sequence: TGTGCCAGCAGCCCGGTCAGGGCATACAATGAGCAGTTCTTC. V and J are TRBV14 and TRBJ2-1, with D perhaps TRBD1 (5 bases). The ends were cut back, 4 bases at V and 4 bases at J, with 11 bases in the middle. The CDR3 has 14 amino acids. CDR1 is SGHDN, CDR2 FVKESK, per germline.

V is TRBV5-1 and J is TRBJ2-2; D could derive from TRBD1 or TRBD2 (6 bases each). The germline V gene encodes CDR1 SGHRS and CDR2 YFSETQ. V was trimmed by 1 base and J by 4 bases, leaving 17 bases between them. The CDR3 is 17 residues long. The CDR3 DNA follows: TGCGCCAGCAGCTTGCGGTTAACGGGGGCGAGCACCGGGGAGCTGTTTTTT. Translating it yields CASSLRLTGASTGELFF.

This clonotype appeared a few times. The chain recombines TRBV5-5 with TRBJ1-1; D remains unclear. The germline CDR1 and CDR2 sequences are SGHKS and YYEKEE (reference sequence). Trimming stripped 1 base from V and 7 bases from J, with 11 bases between. The CDR3 is 13 amino acids. CDR3: CASSLWPGIEAFF. The CDR3 DNA reads TGTGCCAGCAGCTTGTGGCCGGGGATTGAAGCTTTCTTT.

In regard to this clonotype: A clone one base away is much larger, so this may be a read error. This chain joins TRBV12-3 or TRBV12-4 and TRBJ2-1, with TRBD2 identical over 7 bases. Judging by the DNA end, TRBJ2-7 fits better; the J call may be wrong. The CDR3 consists of 15 residues. DNA for the CDR3: TGTGCCAGCAGTTTATCCGGGAGGCCCTACAATGAGCAGTACTTC. Its protein is CASSLSGRPYNEQYF.

This clonotype appeared a few times. The chain links TRBV27 to TRBJ2-7, with D tentatively TRBD2 (7 bases). The CDR3 is 17 residues long. Germline V gene sequence: CDR1 MNHEY, CDR2 SMNVEV (reference sequence). The ends were cut back, 5 bases at V and 2 bases at J, with 22 bases in the middle. The CDR3 protein is CASSPGLVPRDTYEQYF. The CDR3 DNA follows: TGTGCCAGCAGTCCCGGACTAGTGCCTCGGGACACCTACGAGCAGTACTTC.